The next 6 T cell receptor beta chains were all read from a single sample in a study of cytomegalovirus exposure and HLA in healthy donors. The PCR employed 60 Vbeta primers together with 13 Jbeta primers. Data came from immunoSEQ multiplex PCR; TCRdb stores just in-frame clones and leaves some out. The repertoire consists of 120,000 or so clones, with 75% to 90% occurring once and the leading ten covering about 1.8%. The sequenced material came from PBMCs. These receptors were obtained from a man between 35 and 55 years old in good health and CMV-seronegative.

The table lists this clone with a few counts. The gene calls are TRBV4-1 and TRBJ2-7; 11 bases map to TRBD1. CDR1 and CDR2 (germline): MGHRA, YSYEKL. J was trimmed by 2 bases and V by 4 bases; bases with no gene match: 7. CDR3 size: 16 residues. The CDR3 DNA reads as TGCGCCAGCAGCCGGCTTGGGACAGGGGGTACCTACGAGCAGTACTTC. Amino acids: CASSRLGTGGTYEQYF.

The chain links TRBV7-2 to TRBJ2-1, with D unresolved. This CDR3 comprises 13 residues. Germline values: CDR1 SGHTA, CDR2 FQGNSA. V shed 5 bases and J shed 0 bases, with 5 bases lying between them. CDR3 in DNA: TGTGCCAGCAGCCCAGGCTCCTACAATGAGCAGTTCTTC. It encodes CASSPGSYNEQFF.

The chain employs TRBV18 and TRBJ1-5; TRBD1 matches at 12 bases. With V trimmed by 2 bases and J by 6 bases, 2 bases remained unmatched. The CDR3 extends over 15 amino acids. The germline gives CDR1 KGHSH, CDR2 LQKENI. The CDR3 protein is CASSPGTGGGQPQHF. CDR3 bases: TGTGCCAGCTCACCAGGGACAGGGGGCGGTCAGCCCCAGCATTTT.

The chain carries TRBV27 and TRBJ1-6; tentative D call: TRBD1 (5 bases). V was shortened by 7 bases and J by 10 bases, with 17 bases between the two germline ends. The germline CDR1 and CDR2 sequences are MNHEY and SMNVEV (reference sequence). The CDR3 has 14 amino acids. The CDR3 here is CASNPGGEGSPLHF. CDR3 nucleotide sequence: TGTGCCAGCAACCCAGGAGGGGAAGGGTCACCCCTCCACTTT.

The chain couples TRBV9 to TRBJ1-4, with D possibly being TRBD1 (5 bases). The germline gives CDR1 SGDLS, CDR2 YYNGEE. Trimming shortened V by 3 bases and J by 6 bases, and 21 bases separated the two germline ends. This CDR3 spans 17 amino acids. The CDR3 sequence is CASSALSRGPLYEKLFF. The CDR3 region has the DNA TGTGCCAGCAGCGCCCTATCTAGGGGCCCGTTATATGAAAAACTGTTTTTT.

The rearrangement links TRBV2 to TRBJ1-1; D remains unclear. V was shortened by 8 bases and J by 6 bases, with 10 bases between the two germline ends. Germline V CDR1 and CDR2: SNHLY, FYNNEI. The CDR3 runs to 11 residues. CDR3: CASDQSAEAFF. The CDR3 DNA is TGTGCCAGCGATCAGTCCGCTGAAGCTTTCTTT.